A single TCR beta chain is shown here with its context. Study processing details: Reference gene primer amplification in the assay estimated nucleated cell counts. Assay: immunoSEQ multiplex PCR; the TCRdb copy retains only in-frame clones and omits some. V and J calls and clone size are as listed in that table; D and trimming were resolved from the DNA. The sample consists of 200,000 to 300,000 clones, around 84% of them appearing once. These data belong to a study of blood T cell repertoires in COVID-19. Study as a whole: Acute and convalescent COVID-19 specimens originated in the United States, Italy and Spain. T cells, B-cell-depleted T cells, or PBMCs supplied cDNA or gDNA.

Germline CDR1 is MDHEN and CDR2 is SYDVKM. V trimming: 7 bases; J trimming: 10 bases; junction bases outside the gene matches: 10. The CDR3 is 14 amino acids. The TCR originated in a woman aged 18-35 years with acute or convalescent COVID-19. The sequencing input was peripheral blood. The chain joins TRBV28 to TRBJ1-6, with TRBD1 identical over 7 bases. The DNA of the CDR3 is TGTGCCAGCATCGTCGGAGGGGGCCGGTCACCCCTCCACTTT. Translating it yields CASIVGGGRSPLHF.